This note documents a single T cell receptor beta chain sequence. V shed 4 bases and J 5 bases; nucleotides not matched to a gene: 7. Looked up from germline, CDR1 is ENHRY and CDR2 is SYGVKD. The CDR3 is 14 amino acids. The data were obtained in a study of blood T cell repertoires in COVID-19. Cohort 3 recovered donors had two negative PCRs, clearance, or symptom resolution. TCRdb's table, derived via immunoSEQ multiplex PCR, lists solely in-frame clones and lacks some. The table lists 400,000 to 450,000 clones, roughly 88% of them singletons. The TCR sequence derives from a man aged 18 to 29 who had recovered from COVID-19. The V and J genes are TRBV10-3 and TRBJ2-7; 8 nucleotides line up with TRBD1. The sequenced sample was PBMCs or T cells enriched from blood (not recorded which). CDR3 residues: CAISGGQGKHEQYF. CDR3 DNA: TGTGCCATCAGTGGTGGACAGGGTAAGCACGAGCAGTACTTC.